The present entry profiles one T cell receptor beta chain with its context. Its cognate antigen is unknown. Only in-frame clones appear in the TCRdb table, and some are missing; sequencing was by immunoSEQ multiplex PCR. Found here are over 100,000 clones, approximately 91% of them singletons; the top ten hold 6.3%. This specimen comes from a study of T cell responses to AZD1222 COVID-19 vaccine. Whole-study results and caveats: Unmutated variant regions are reportedly the target of nearly half of TCRs that are spike-specific. Repertoires were obtained solely post-peak T cell response. The study found vaccine-associated CD4 TCRs spanning spike, dominant at 160-218 and 743-854. Clonal diversity was possibly underestimated; the donors were predominantly white British and more often female.

The CDR3 consists of 14 residues. The V gene lost 0 bases and the J gene lost 5 bases, with 14 bases spanning the gap. Germline V gene lookup returns CDR1 GTSNPN and CDR2 SVGIG (reference sequence). This sequence joins TRBV30 and TRBJ2-7, with D possibly called TRBD1 or TRBD2 (5 bases each). The clonotype was recovered from an adult in good health. The material sequenced was peripheral blood, taken on day 0 of AZD1222 vaccination. The CDR3 sequence is CAWSVRGARNEQYF. CDR3 bases: TGTGCCTGGAGTGTACGAGGGGCGCGTAACGAGCAGTACTTC.